This T cell receptor beta chain is from a study of blood T cell repertoires in COVID-19. Across the study: Sites across the United States, Italy and Spain contributed samples from acute and convalescent COVID-19. T cells, B-cell-depleted T cells, or PBMCs supplied cDNA or gDNA.

This clone was counted a single time. Sequence at one end of the junction differs from germline and may be a read error. The CDR3 length is 12 residues. The authors' processing: The authors estimated nucleated cell counts from reference gene primer amplification. Profiling relied on immunoSEQ multiplex PCR, and the TCRdb table lists in-frame clones only, not all of them. V and J calls and clone size come straight from that table; D and trimming were deduced from the DNA. Counted here are about 160,000 clones, about 81% occurring once; the ten biggest clones make up approximately 11%. The chain couples TRBV12-3 or TRBV12-4 to TRBJ2-5, with a possible D match to TRBD2 (5 bases). The receptor was derived from a human donor in a cohort sampled during active COVID-19. Sequencing was performed on peripheral blood. The CDR3 coding sequence is TGTGCCAGCAGAGGACTGGAAGAGAGCCAGTACTTC. It specifies CASRGLEESQYF.